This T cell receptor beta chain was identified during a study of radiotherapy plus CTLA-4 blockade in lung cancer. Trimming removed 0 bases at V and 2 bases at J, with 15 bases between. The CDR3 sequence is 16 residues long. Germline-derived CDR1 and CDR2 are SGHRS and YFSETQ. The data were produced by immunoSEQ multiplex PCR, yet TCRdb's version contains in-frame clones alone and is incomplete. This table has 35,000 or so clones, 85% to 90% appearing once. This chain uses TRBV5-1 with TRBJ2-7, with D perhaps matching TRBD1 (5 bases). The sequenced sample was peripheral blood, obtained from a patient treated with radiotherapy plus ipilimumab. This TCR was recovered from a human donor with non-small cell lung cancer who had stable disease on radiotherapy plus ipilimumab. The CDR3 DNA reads TGCGCCAGCAGCTTGGCCTGGGGCCACCAAACCTACGAGCAGTACTTC. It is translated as CASSLAWGHQTYEQYF.